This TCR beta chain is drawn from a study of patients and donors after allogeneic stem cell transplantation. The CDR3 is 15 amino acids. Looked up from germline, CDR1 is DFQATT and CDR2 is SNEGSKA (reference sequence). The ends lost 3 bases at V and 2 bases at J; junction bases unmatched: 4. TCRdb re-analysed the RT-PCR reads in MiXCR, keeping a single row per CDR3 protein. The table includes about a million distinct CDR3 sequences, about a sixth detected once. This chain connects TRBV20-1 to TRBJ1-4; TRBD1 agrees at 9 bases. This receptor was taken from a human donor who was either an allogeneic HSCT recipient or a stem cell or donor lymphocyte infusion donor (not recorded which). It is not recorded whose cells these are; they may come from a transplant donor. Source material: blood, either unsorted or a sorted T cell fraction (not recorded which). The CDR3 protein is CSARDGQGTNEKLFF. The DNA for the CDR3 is TGCAGTGCTAGGGACGGACAGGGGACTAATGAAAAACTGTTTTTT.